A single sample gave rise to the 8 T cell receptor beta chains below, sequenced in a study of TIL therapy for anti-PD-1-resistant metastatic lung cancer. Time point indicated: pre-treatment sample, taken before nivolumab and TIL therapy. The immunoSEQ assay was v3. The assay was immunoSEQ multiplex PCR, and TCRdb's table has in-frame clones only and misses some. The repertoire holds about 59,000 clones, with 80% to 90% as singletons. Here the sequenced sample was blood, taken at baseline. The receptors stem from a person between 25 and 80 years old with non-small cell lung cancer.

The genes are TRBV4-1 and TRBJ1-1; 9 nucleotides line up with TRBD1. The CDR3 sequence is 15 residues long. After removal of 4 bases from V and 4 bases from J, the junction contained 7 bases not matched to a gene. Germline CDR1 reads MGHRA; CDR2 reads YSYEKL. DNA of the CDR3: TGCGCCAGCAGCCTTTTACAGGGACAGGGCACTGAAGCTTTCTTT. This codes for CASSLLQGQGTEAFF.

The CDR3 loop is CASSSLAGAVYEQYF. The CDR3 DNA follows: TGCGCCAGCAGCTCCTTGGCGGGGGCGGTGTACGAGCAGTACTTC. The chain joins TRBV5-1 to TRBJ2-7, with D tentatively TRBD2 (7 bases). Deletions cut 3 bases from V and 4 bases from J, with 17 bases between. There are 15 residues in the CDR3. Germline V gene lookup returns CDR1 SGHRS and CDR2 YFSETQ.

The V call is TRBV5-1, the J call TRBJ2-5; 11 nucleotides match TRBD2. Looked up from germline, CDR1 is SGHRS and CDR2 is YFSETQ. CDR3 length equals 15 residues. J gave up 5 bases and V 4 bases, and 7 bases lay outside the gene matches. As DNA, the CDR3 is TGCGCCAGCAGCGCGGCTAGCGGGGGGATGGAGACCCAGTACTTC. It translates to CASSAASGGMETQYF.

This clone was picked up a small number of times. CDR3 in amino acids: CASSPGAGNEKLFF. The CDR3 DNA follows: TGTGCCAGCTCACCGGGGGCGGGCAATGAAAAACTGTTTTTT. The J gene is TRBJ1-4, the V gene TRBV18; a weak D match, TRBD1 (6 bases). CDR3 length: 14 residues. V lost 3 bases, J lost 5 bases, and 10 bases lay in between. Germline V gene data show CDR1 as KGHSH and CDR2 as LQKENI. Drawing the rest from reference TRBV18 and TRBJ1-4, the complete variable domain is NAGVMQNPRHLVRRRGQEARLRCSPMKGHSHVYWYRQLPEEGLKFMVYLQKENIIDESGMPKERFSAEFPKEGPSILRIQQVVRGDSAAYFCASSPGAGNEKLFFGSGTQLSVL.

The J gene is TRBJ1-3, the V gene TRBV19, with a weak D call TRBD1 (6 bases). This CDR3 has 16 residues. The germline V gene has CDR1 LNHDA and CDR2 SQIVND (reference sequence). Trimming pared 7 bases from V and 0 bases from J, leaving 16 bases between. This chain's CDR3 is CASNEQGPYSGNTIYF. The CDR3 nucleotides are TGTGCCAGTAACGAACAGGGTCCCTACTCTGGAAACACCATATATTTT.

This sequence joins TRBV7-3 and TRBJ2-5; maybe TRBD2 (7 bases). V lost 2 bases and J 1 base, leaving 11 bases between the germline ends. Per the germline V gene, CDR1 is SGHTA and CDR2 is FQGTGA. This CDR3 comprises 15 residues. This CDR3 reads CASSLGGALQETQYF. The CDR3 nucleotides read TGTGCCAGCAGCTTAGGGGGGGCCCTCCAAGAGACCCAGTACTTC.

The chain uses TRBV12-3 or TRBV12-4 and TRBJ1-1, with 9 bases aligning to TRBD1. V was clipped by 3 bases and J by 5 bases; unmatched bases: 1. The CDR3 has 13 amino acids. CDR3 nucleotide sequence: TGTGCCAGCAGTTTTGGGACAGGGACTGAAGCTTTCTTT. It codes for CASSFGTGTEAFF.

This sequence joins TRBV28 and TRBJ1-6, with D perhaps TRBD1 (5 bases). Germline CDR1 is MDHEN and CDR2 is SYDVKM. The ends were cut back, 3 bases at V and 9 bases at J, with 15 bases in the middle. CDR3 size: 15 residues. The CDR3 region has the DNA TGTGCCAGCAGTTTTACGTGGGGGGGAGTTTCACCCCTCCACTTT. It codes for CASSFTWGGVSPLHF.